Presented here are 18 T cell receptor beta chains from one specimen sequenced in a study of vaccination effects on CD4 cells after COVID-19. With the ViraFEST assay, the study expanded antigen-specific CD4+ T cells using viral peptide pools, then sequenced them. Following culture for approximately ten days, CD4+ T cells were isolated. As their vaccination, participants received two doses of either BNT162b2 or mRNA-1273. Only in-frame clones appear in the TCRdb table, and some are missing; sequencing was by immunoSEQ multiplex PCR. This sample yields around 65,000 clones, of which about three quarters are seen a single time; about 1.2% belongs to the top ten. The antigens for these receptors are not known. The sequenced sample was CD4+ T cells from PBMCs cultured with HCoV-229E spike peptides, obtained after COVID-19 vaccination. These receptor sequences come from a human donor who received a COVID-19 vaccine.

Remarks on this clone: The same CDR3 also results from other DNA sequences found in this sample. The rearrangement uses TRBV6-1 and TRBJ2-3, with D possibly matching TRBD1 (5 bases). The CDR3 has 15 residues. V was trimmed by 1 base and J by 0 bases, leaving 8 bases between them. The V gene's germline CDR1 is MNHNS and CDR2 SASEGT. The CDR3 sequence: CASSEEGPSTDTQYF. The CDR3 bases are TGTGCCAGCAGTGAAGAGGGGCCAAGCACAGATACGCAGTATTTT.

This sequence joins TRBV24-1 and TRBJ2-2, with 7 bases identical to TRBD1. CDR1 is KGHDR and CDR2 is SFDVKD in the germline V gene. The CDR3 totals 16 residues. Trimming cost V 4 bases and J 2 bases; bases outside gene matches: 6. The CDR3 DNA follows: TGTGCCACCAGTGAATCGACAGGGTCAAACACCGGGGAGCTGTTTTTT. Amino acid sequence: CATSESTGSNTGELFF.

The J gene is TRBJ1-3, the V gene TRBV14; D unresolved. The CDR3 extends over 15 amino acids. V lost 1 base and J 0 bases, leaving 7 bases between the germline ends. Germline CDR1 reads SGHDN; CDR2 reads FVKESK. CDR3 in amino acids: CASSQVGISGNTIYF. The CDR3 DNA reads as TGTGCCAGCAGCCAAGTAGGGATCTCTGGAAACACCATATATTTT. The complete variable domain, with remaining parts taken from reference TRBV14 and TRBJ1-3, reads EAGVTQFPSHSVIEKGQTVTLRCDPISGHDNLYWYRRVMGKEIKFLLHFVKESKQDESGMPNNRFLAERTGGTYSTLKVQPAELEDSGVYFCASSQVGISGNTIYFGEGSWLTVV.

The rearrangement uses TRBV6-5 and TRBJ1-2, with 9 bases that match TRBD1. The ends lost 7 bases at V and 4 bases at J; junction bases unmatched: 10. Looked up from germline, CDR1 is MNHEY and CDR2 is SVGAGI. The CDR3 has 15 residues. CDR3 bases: TGTGCCAGCATACCGGACAGGGGAGGTACCTATGGCTACACCTTC. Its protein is CASIPDRGGTYGYTF.

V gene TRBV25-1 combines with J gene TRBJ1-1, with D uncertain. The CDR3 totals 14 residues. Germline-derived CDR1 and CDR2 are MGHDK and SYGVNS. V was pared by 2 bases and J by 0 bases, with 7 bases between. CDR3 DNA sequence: TGTGCCAGCAGTGAAGGTCTCGTGAACACTGAAGCTTTCTTT. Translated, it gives CASSEGLVNTEAFF. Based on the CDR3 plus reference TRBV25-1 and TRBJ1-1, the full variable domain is EADIYQTPRYLVIGTGKKITLECSQTMGHDKMYWYQQDPGMELHLIHYSYGVNSTEKGDLSSESTVSRIRTEHFPLTLESARPSHTSQYLCASSEGLVNTEAFFGQGTRLTVV.

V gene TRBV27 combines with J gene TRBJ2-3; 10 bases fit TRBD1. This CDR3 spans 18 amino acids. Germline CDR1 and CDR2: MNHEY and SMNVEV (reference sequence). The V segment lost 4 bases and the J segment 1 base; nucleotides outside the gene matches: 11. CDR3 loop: CASSYRTGGKKGTDTQYF. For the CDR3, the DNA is TGTGCCAGCAGTTATAGGACAGGGGGAAAGAAGGGCACAGATACGCAGTATTTT.

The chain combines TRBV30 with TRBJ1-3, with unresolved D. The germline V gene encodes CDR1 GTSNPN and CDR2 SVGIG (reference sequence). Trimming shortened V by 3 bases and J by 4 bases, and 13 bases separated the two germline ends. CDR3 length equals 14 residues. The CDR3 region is CAWRGEVRGNTIYF. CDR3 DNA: TGTGCCTGGAGGGGCGAGGTCCGGGGAAACACCATATATTTT.

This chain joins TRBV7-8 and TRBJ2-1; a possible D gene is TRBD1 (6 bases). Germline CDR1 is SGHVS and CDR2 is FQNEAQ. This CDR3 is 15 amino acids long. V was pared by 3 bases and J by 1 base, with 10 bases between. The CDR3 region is CASSFRGQSYNEQFF. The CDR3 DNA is TGTGCCAGCAGCTTCAGGGGCCAGTCCTACAATGAGCAGTTCTTC.

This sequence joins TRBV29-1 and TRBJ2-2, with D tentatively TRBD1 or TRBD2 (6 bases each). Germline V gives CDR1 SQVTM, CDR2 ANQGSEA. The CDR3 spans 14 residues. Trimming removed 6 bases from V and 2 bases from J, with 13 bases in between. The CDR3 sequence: CSVTPGANTGELFF. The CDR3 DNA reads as TGCAGCGTGACCCCGGGGGCCAACACCGGGGAGCTGTTTTTT.

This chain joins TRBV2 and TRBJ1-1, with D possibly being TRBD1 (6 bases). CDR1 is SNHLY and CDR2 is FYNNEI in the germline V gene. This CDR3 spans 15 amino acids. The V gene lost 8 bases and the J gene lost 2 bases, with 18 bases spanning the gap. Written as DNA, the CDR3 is TGTGCCAGCTCTTTACAGGGAAGTCGTAACACTGAAGCTTTCTTT. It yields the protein CASSLQGSRNTEAFF.

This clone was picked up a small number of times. CDR3 DNA sequence: TGTGCCAGCAGCTCCGGACGCCTCGGATATTCACCCCTCCACTTT. Translation gives CASSSGRLGYSPLHF. The chain joins TRBV5-4 to TRBJ1-6; D is unresolved. This CDR3 is 15 amino acids long. Trimming took off 3 bases at V and 8 bases at J, with 15 bases between the two ends. CDR1 is SGHNT and CDR2 is YYREEE in the germline V gene (reference sequence).

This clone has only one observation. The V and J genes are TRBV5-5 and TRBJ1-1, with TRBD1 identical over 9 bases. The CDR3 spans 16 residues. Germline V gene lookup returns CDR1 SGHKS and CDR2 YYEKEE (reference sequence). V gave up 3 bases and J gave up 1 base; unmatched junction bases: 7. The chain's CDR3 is CASSSYRGRGNTEAFF. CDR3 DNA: TGTGCCAGCAGCTCTTACAGGGGGCGGGGGAACACTGAAGCTTTCTTT. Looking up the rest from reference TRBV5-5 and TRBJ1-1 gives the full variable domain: DAGVTQSPTHLIKTRGQQVTLRCSPISGHKSVSWYQQVLGQGPQFIFQYYEKEERGRGNFPDRFSARQFPNYSSELNVNALLLGDSALYLCASSSYRGRGNTEAFFGQGTRLTVV.

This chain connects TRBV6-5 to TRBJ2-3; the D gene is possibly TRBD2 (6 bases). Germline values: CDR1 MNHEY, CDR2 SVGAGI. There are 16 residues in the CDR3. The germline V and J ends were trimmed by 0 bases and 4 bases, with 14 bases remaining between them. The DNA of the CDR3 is TGTGCCAGCAGTTACTCCTCGGGAGCCAGGGCAGATACGCAGTATTTT. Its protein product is CASSYSSGARADTQYF.

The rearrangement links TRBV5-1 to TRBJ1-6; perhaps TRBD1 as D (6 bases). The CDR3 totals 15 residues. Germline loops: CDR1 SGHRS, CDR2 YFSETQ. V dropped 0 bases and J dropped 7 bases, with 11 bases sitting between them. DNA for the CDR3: TGCGCCAGCAGCTTGGGGGCCAGGGGCAATTCACCCCTCCACTTT. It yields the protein CASSLGARGNSPLHF.

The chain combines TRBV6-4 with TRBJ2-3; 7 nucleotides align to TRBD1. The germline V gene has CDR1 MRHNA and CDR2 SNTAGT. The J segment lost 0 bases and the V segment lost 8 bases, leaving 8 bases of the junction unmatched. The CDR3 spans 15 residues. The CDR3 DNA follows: TGTGCCAGCTCTAACAGGGGTTCTAGCACAGATACGCAGTATTTT. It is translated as CASSNRGSSTDTQYF.

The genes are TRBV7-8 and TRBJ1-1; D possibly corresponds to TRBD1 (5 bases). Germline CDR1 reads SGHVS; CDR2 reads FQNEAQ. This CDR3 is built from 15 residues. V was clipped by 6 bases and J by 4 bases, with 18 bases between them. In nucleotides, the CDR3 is TGTGCCAGCAGTTCCCAGACAACAGGCGGCACTGAAGCTTTCTTT. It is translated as CASSSQTTGGTEAFF.

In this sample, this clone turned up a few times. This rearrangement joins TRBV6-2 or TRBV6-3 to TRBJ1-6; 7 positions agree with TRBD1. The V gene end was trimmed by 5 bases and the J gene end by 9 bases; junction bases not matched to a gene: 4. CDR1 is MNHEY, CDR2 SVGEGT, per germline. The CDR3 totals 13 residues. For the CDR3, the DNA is TGTGCCAGCAGTGGGACAGTAACTTCACCCCTCCACTTT. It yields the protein CASSGTVTSPLHF.

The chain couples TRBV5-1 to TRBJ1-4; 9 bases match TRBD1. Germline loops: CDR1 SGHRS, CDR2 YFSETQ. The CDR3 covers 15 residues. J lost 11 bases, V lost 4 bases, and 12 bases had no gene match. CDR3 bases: TGCGCCAGCAGCCGCCAAGACAGGGGGTCGGGGAAACTGTTTTTT. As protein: CASSRQDRGSGKLFF.